This TCR beta chain was recovered during a study of blood T cell repertoires in COVID-19. At the level of the study: The cDNA or gDNA used as material had been derived from T cells, B-cell-depleted T cells, or PBMCs.

This table comes from immunoSEQ multiplex PCR, and its TCRdb copy is limited to in-frame clones, with some not included. The data contain approximately 90,000 clones, roughly 84% of them singletons. Germline CDR1 reads SGHTA; CDR2 reads FQGNSA. V was clipped by 5 bases and J by 8 bases, with 18 bases between them. The CDR3 spans 15 residues. The receptor was derived from a woman older than 75 with active or convalescent COVID-19. Source material: peripheral blood. This sequence joins TRBV7-2 and TRBJ1-4, with a weak D call TRBD1 (5 bases). The CDR3 DNA reads as TGTGCCAGCAGCCGCCCCGGGGGGTCTCAGGAAAAACTGTTTTTT. This encodes CASSRPGGSQEKLFF.